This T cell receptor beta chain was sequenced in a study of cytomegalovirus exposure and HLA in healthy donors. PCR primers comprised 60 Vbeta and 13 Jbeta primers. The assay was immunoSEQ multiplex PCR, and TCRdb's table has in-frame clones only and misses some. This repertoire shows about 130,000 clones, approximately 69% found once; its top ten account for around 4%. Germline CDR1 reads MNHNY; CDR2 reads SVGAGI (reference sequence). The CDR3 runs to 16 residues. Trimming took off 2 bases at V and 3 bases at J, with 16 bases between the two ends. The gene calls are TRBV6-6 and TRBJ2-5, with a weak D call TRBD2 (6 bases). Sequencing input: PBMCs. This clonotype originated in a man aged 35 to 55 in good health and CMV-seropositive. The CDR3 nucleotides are TGTGCCAGCAGTTACCCTAGCAGGCGGGGCAAAGAGACCCAGTACTTC. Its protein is CASSYPSRRGKETQYF.